What follows is one T cell receptor beta chain and its context. What it binds is unknown. Method: immunoSEQ multiplex PCR; TCRdb's copy keeps in-frame clones and lacks some. The sample contains around 1,000,000 clones, around 77% of which appear only once. The germline CDR1 and CDR2 sequences are SGHVS and FQNEAQ. The CDR3 runs 16 residues. The ends lost 4 bases at V and 0 bases at J; junction bases unmatched: 5. The entry originates in a study of shared clonotypes between healthy human individuals. Whole-study context: Every donor yielded three CD4 naive, three CD4 memory, two CD8 naive and one CD8 memory plate.

Notes on the study in general: The represented genetic and exposure-history diversity was limited by the small number of donors.

The receptor comes from a man aged 18 to 29 in good health. Some clones in this sample may be carry-over from other donors' samples. This chain uses TRBV7-8 with TRBJ2-5, with 10 bases aligning to TRBD1. The sample taken for sequencing was memory CD4+ T cells from PBMCs. Subset reported: CD45RA-negative fraction. CDR3 sequence reads: CASSSRQGAYQETQYF. In DNA, the CDR3 is TGTGCCAGCAGCTCCAGACAGGGGGCGTACCAAGAGACCCAGTACTTC.